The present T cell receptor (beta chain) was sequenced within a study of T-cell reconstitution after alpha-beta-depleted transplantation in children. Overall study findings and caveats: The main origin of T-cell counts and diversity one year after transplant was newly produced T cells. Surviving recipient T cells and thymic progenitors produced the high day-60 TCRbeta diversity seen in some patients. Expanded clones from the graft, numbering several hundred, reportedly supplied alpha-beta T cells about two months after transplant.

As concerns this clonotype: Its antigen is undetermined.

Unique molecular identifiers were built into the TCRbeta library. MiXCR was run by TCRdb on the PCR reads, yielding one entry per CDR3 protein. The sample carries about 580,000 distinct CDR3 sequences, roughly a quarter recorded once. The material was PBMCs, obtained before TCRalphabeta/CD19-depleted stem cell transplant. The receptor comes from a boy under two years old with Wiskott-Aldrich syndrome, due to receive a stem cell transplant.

The CDR3 here is CSAGVRGGYEQYF. The CDR3 bases are TGCAGTGCTGGAGTTCGGGGCGGCTACGAGCAGTACTTC. The rearrangement uses TRBV20-1 and TRBJ2-7; D assignment may be TRBD1 or TRBD2 (5 bases each). This CDR3 contains 13 residues. Trimming took 5 bases from V and 3 from J, leaving 14 bases between them. Germline V CDR1 and CDR2: DFQATT, SNEGSKA (reference sequence).